These T cell receptor beta chains were read from a single sample in a study of blood T cell repertoires in COVID-19. TCRdb's table, derived via immunoSEQ multiplex PCR, lists solely in-frame clones and lacks some. The table includes 15,000 to 20,000 clones, 87% detected once. Sequencing was done on a sample of peripheral blood. The receptors originated from a human donor in a cohort sampled during active COVID-19. The CDR3 runs from the conserved cysteine through the conserved F or W. Fields, in order: V gene, CDR3 length, clone size, D gene, J gene, CDR3 protein, CDR3 DNA. The D gene is left open where the match is weak. For some rows the clone size is stated as once, few or many, or as a class when expanded; others skip it.

TRBV6-2/TRBV6-3	11	-	-	TRBJ2-7	CASSETYEQYF	TGTGCCAGCAGTGAGACCTACGAGCAGTACTTC
TRBV30	14	-	-	TRBJ2-3	CAWSVSGGGDTQYF	TGTGCCTGGAGTGTCTCAGGGGGAGGAGATACGCAGTATTTT
TRBV7-2	14	-	-	TRBJ2-3	CASSPQWGTDTQYF	TGTGCCAGCAGCCCACAGTGGGGCACAGATACGCAGTATTTT
TRBV7-7	15	-	TRBD2	TRBJ2-2	CASRPSSGGAGELFF	TGTGCCAGCAGACCCTCTAGCGGGGGTGCCGGGGAGCTGTTTTTT
TRBV3-1/TRBV3-2	14	-	TRBD2	TRBJ2-7	CASSQVAGGYEQYF	TGTGCCAGCAGCCAAGTAGCGGGGGGTTACGAGCAGTACTTC
TRBV27	15	-	TRBD1	TRBJ1-1	CASSPPGQGSAEAFF	TGTGCCAGCAGCCCGCCGGGACAGGGTTCTGCTGAAGCTTTCTTT
TRBV5-6	13	-	-	TRBJ1-2	CASSGLNRYGYTF	TGTGCCAGCAGTGGACTGAACCGCTATGGCTACACCTTC
TRBV6-2/TRBV6-3	15	-	-	TRBJ2-3	CASSYAGSYTDTQYF	TGTGCCAGCAGTTATGCGGGGAGTTACACAGATACGCAGTATTTT
TRBV7-6	14	-	-	TRBJ1-1	CASSAGPQNTEAFF	TGTGCCAGCAGCGCGGGACCGCAAAACACTGAAGCTTTCTTT
TRBV2	16	-	TRBD1	TRBJ2-3	CASSERGTGTTDTQYF	TGTGCCAGCAGTGAACGGGGGACAGGGACCACAGATACGCAGTATTTT
TRBV5-5	18	once	TRBD1	TRBJ1-1	CASSSPRYSDRVNTEAFF	TGTGCCAGCAGCTCCCCACGATACTCAGACAGGGTGAACACTGAAGCTTTCTTT
TRBV6-5	13	-	-	TRBJ1-5	CASSPYGDGGGHF	TGTGCCAGCTCCCCCTACGGGGATGGGGGGGGGCATTTT
TRBV5-1	14	-	TRBD1	TRBJ2-1	CASTLGQGAGEQFF	TGCGCCAGCACCTTAGGACAGGGGGCGGGTGAGCAGTTCTTC
TRBV3-1/TRBV3-2	12	-	-	TRBJ1-2	CASSQAPKGYTF	TGTGCCAGCAGCCAAGCCCCTAAGGGCTACACCTTC
TRBV7-6	15	-	-	TRBJ2-7	CASSSGRSRGSEQYF	TGTGCCAGCAGCTCGGGCAGGTCCAGGGGATCCGAGCAGTACTTC
TRBV5-1	15	few	-	TRBJ2-7	CASSHPDRPTYEQYF	TGCGCCAGCAGCCATCCGGACAGACCTACCTACGAGCAGTACTTC
TRBV10-3	14	-	-	TRBJ1-6	CAIRPGENNSPLHF	TGTGCCATCAGGCCGGGAGAGAATAATTCACCCCTCCACTTT